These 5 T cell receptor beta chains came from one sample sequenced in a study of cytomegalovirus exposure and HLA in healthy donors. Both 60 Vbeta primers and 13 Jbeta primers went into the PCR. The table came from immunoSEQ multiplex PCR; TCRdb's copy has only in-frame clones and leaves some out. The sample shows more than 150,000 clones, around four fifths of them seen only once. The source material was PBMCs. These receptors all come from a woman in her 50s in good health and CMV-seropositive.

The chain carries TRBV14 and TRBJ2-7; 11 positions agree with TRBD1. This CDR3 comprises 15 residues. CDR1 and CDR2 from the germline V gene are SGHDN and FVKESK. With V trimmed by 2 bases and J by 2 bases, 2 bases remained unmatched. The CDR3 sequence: CASSQPGQGAYEQYF. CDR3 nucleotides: TGTGCCAGCAGCCAACCGGGACAGGGGGCCTACGAGCAGTACTTC.

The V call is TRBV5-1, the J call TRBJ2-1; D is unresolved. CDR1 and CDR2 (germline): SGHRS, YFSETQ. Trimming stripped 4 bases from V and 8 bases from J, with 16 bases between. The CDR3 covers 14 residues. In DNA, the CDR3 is TGCGCCAGCAGCCCTATTATCGTTGACTATGAGCAGTTCTTC. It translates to CASSPIIVDYEQFF.

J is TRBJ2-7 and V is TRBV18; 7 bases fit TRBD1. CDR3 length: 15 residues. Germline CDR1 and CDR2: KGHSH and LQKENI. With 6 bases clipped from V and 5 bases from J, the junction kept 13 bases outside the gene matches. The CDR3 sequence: CASSLILGGLNEQYF. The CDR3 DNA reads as TGTGCCAGCTCCCTAATCTTAGGGGGCTTAAACGAGCAGTACTTC. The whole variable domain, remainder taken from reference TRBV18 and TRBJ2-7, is NAGVMQNPRHLVRRRGQEARLRCSPMKGHSHVYWYRQLPEEGLKFMVYLQKENIIDESGMPKERFSAEFPKEGPSILRIQQVVRGDSAAYFCASSLILGGLNEQYFGPGTRLTVT.

CDR3 residues: CASSLAGGRIQETQYF. The CDR3 region has the DNA TGTGCCAGCAGCTTAGCCGGGGGGCGAATTCAAGAGACCCAGTACTTC. This chain joins TRBV7-2 and TRBJ2-5, with D tentatively TRBD2 (7 bases). The germline V gene encodes CDR1 SGHTA and CDR2 FQGNSA. Trimming took 0 bases from V and 2 from J, leaving 13 bases between them. This CDR3 spans 16 amino acids.

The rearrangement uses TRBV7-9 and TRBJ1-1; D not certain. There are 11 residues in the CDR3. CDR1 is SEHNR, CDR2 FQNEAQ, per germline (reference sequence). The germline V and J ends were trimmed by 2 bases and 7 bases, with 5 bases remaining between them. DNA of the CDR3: TGTGCCAGCAGCTTAACGAGTGAAGCTTTCTTT. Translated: CASSLTSEAFF.